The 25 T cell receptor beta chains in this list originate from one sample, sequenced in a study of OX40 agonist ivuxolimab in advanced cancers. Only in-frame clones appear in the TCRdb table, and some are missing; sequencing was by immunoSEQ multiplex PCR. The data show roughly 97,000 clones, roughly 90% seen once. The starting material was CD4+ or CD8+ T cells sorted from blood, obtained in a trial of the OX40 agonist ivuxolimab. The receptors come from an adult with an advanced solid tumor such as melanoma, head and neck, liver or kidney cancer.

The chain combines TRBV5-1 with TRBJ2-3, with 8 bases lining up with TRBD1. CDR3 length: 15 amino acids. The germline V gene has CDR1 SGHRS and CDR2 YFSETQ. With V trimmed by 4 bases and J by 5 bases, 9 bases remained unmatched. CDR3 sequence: CASSRAGGIGDTQYF. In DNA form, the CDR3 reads TGCGCCAGCAGCCGGGCAGGGGGCATCGGAGATACGCAGTATTTT.

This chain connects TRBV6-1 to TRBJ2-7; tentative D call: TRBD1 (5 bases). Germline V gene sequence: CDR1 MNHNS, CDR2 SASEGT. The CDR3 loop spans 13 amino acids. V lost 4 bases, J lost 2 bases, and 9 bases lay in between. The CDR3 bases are TGTGCCAGCAGTGTTGGACACCCCTACGAGCAGTACTTC. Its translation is CASSVGHPYEQYF.

The CDR3 loop reads CASSYRGLQETQYF. CDR3 nucleotides: TGTGCCAGCAGTTATAGGGGCCTCCAAGAGACCCAGTACTTC. V gene TRBV6-6 combines with J gene TRBJ2-5, with TRBD1 as a possible D gene (5 bases). There are 14 residues in the CDR3. Germline assignment: CDR1 MNHNY and CDR2 SVGAGI (reference sequence). Trimming took off 3 bases at V and 1 base at J, with 9 bases between the two ends.

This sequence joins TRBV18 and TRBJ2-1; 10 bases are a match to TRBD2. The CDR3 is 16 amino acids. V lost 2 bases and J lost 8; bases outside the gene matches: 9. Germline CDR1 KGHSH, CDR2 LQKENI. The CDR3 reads CASSPDLAGAVYEQFF. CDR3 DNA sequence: TGTGCCAGCTCACCAGACCTAGCGGGGGCAGTATATGAGCAGTTCTTC.

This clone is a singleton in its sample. CDR3 residues: CASSLSRQAGVYGYTF. Here the CDR3 DNA reads TGTGCCAGCAGTTTAAGTCGGCAGGCTGGGGTCTATGGCTACACCTTC. The V and J genes are TRBV27 and TRBJ1-2; D is unresolved. V gave up 2 bases and J gave up 4 bases, with 17 bases separating them. CDR3 length: 16 residues. Per the germline V gene, CDR1 is MNHEY and CDR2 is SMNVEV (reference sequence).

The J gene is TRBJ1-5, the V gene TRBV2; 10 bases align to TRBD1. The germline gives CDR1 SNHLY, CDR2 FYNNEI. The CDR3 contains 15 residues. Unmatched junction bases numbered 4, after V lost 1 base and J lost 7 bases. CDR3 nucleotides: TGTGCCAGCAGTGAAGGGGGGACAGGGGTCCAGCCCCAGCATTTT. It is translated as CASSEGGTGVQPQHF.

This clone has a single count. The CDR3 region is CASSKGRQPNTEAFF. The CDR3, as DNA: TGTGCCAGCAGCAAGGGTCGACAGCCGAACACTGAAGCTTTCTTT. This chain links TRBV21-1 with TRBJ1-1; TRBD1, the D gene given by the table, was not confirmed from the DNA. TRBV21-1 is a recognized pseudogene. The CDR3 loop spans 15 amino acids.

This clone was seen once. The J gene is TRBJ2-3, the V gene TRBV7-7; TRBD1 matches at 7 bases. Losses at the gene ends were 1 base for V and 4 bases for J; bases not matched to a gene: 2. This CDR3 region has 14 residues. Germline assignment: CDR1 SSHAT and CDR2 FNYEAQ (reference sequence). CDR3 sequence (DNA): TGTGCCAGCAGCTTAGGGACAGGTCCAGATACGCAGTATTTT. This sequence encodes CASSLGTGPDTQYF.

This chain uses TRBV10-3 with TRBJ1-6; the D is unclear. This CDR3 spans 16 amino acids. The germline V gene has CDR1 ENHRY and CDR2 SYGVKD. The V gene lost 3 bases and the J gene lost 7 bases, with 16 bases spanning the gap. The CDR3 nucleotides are TGTGCCATCAGTGACCGTTTCCCGGGGATGAATTCACCCCTCCACTTT. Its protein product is CAISDRFPGMNSPLHF.

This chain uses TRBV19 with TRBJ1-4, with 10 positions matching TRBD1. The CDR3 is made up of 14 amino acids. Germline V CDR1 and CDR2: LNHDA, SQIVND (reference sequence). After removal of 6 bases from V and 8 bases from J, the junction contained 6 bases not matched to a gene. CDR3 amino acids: CASSRDRGREKLFF. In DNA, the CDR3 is TGTGCCAGTAGCCGGGACAGGGGACGCGAAAAACTGTTTTTT.

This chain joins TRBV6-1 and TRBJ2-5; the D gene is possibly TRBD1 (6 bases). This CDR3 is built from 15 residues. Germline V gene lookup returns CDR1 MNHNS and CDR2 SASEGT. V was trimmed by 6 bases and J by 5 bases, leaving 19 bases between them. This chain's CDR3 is CASSFDSRGSETQYF. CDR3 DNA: TGTGCCAGCAGCTTCGACTCCAGGGGTTCGGAGACCCAGTACTTC.

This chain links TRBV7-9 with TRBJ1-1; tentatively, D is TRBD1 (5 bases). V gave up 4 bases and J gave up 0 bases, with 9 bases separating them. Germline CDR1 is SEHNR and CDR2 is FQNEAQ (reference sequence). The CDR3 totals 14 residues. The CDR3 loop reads CASSSQVMNTEAFF. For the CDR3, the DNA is TGTGCCAGCAGCTCACAGGTCATGAACACTGAAGCTTTCTTT.

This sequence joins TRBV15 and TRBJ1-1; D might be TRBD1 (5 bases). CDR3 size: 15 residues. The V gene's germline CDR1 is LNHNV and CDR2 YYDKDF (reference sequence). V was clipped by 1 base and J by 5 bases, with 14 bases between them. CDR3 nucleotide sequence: TGTGCCACCAGCAGAGTCGGGGGAGGGAGGACTGAAGCTTTCTTT. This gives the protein CATSRVGGGRTEAFF.

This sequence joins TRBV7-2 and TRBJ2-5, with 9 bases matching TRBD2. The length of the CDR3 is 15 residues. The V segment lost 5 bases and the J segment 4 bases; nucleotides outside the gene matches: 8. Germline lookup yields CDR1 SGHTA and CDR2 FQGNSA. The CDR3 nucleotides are TGTGCCAGCAGCGGGAGCGGGGGGAGGCGAGAGACCCAGTACTTC. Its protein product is CASSGSGGRRETQYF.

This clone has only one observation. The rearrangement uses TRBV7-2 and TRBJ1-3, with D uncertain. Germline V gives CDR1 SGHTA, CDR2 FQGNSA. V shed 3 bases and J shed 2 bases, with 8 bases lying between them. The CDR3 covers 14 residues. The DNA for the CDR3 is TGTGCCAGCAGCTTGGGAGACCCTGGAAACACCATATATTTT. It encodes CASSLGDPGNTIYF.

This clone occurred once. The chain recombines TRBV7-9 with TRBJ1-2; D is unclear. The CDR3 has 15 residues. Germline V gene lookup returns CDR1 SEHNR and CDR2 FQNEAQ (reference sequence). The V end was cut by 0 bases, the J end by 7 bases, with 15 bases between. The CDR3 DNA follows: TGTGCCAGCAGCTTAGCGACGCCCAATCTTGGTGGCTACACCTTC. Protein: CASSLATPNLGGYTF.

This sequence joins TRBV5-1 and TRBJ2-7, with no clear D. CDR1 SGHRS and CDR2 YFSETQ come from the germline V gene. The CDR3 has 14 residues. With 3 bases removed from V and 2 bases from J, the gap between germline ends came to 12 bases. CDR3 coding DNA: TGCGCCAGCAGCTCGGCGATTCGAGCCTACGAGCAGTACTTC. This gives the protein CASSSAIRAYEQYF.

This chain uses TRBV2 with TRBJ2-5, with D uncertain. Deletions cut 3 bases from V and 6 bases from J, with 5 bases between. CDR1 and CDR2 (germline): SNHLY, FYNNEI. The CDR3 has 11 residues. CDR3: CASSDLQTQYF. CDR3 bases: TGTGCCAGCAGTGATTTACAGACCCAGTACTTC.

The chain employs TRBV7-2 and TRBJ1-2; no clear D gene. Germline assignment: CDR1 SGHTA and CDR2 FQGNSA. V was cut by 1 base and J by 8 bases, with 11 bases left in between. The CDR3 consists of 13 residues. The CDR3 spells CASSLGSQVGYTF. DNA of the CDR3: TGTGCCAGCAGCTTAGGATCCCAGGTGGGCTACACCTTC.

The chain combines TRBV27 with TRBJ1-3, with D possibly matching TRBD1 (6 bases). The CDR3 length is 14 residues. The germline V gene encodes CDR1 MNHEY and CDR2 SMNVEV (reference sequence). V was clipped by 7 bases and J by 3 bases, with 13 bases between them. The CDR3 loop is CASMEGGFGNTIYF. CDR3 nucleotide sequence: TGTGCCAGCATGGAGGGGGGATTTGGAAACACCATATATTTT.

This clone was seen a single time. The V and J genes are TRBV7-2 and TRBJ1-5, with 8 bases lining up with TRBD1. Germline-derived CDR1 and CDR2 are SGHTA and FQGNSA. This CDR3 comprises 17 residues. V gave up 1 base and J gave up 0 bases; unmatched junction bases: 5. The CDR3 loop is CASSLGTGPFSNQPQHF. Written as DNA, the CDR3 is TGTGCCAGCAGCTTAGGGACAGGGCCCTTTAGCAATCAGCCCCAGCATTTT.

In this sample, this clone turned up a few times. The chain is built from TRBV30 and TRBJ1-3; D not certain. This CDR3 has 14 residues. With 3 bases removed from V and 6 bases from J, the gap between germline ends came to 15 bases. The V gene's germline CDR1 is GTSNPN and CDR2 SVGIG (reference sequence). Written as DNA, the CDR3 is TGTGCCTGGAGGAAGGCCAGGCTCCAAAACACCATATATTTT. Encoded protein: CAWRKARLQNTIYF.

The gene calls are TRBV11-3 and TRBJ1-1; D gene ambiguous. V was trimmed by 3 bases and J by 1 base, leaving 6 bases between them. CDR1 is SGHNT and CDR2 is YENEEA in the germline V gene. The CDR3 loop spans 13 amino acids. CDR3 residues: CASSFNRNTEAFF. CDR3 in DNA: TGTGCCAGCAGCTTCAACCGGAACACTGAAGCTTTCTTT.

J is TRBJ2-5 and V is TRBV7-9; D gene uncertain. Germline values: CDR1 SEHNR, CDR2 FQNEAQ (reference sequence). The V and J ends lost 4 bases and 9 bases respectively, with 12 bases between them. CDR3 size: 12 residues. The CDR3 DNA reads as TGTGCCAGCAGCTGGATGGACGCGGCCCAGTACTTC. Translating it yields CASSWMDAAQYF.

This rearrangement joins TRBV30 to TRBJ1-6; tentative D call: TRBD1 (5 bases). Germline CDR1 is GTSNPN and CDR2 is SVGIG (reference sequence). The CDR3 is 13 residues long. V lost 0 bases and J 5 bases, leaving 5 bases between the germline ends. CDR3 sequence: CAWSVRDNSPLHF. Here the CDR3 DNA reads TGTGCCTGGAGTGTCAGGGATAATTCACCCCTCCACTTT.